This passage covers 27 T cell receptor beta chains from one sample sequenced in a study of cytomegalovirus exposure and HLA in healthy donors. PCR primers comprised 60 Vbeta and 13 Jbeta primers. This table comes from immunoSEQ multiplex PCR, and its TCRdb copy is limited to in-frame clones, with some not included. The data contain 170,000 or so clones, just under 80% of them singletons. Material: PBMCs. These receptors came from a woman aged 45-60 years in good health and CMV-seropositive.

The V call is TRBV19, the J call TRBJ1-5; no clear D. The germline V gene encodes CDR1 LNHDA and CDR2 SQIVND (reference sequence). The CDR3 has 15 amino acids. Trimming pared 0 bases from V and 3 bases from J, leaving 9 bases between. CDR3 in amino acids: CASSIESLINQPQHF. Here the CDR3 DNA reads TGTGCCAGTAGTATAGAGAGTCTGATCAATCAGCCCCAGCATTTT.

V and J are TRBV18 and TRBJ1-2, with D tentatively TRBD1 (5 bases). Deletions cut 5 bases from V and 7 bases from J, with 11 bases between. Germline V gives CDR1 KGHSH, CDR2 LQKENI. The CDR3 is made up of 12 amino acids. The CDR3 is CASSSRDLGYTF. DNA of the CDR3: TGTGCCAGCTCATCCAGGGATCTTGGCTACACCTTC.

As for this clone: This sample also contains other DNA sequences that code for the same CDR3. The V gene is TRBV9, the J gene TRBJ1-3; unclear D gene. V dropped 7 bases and J dropped 4 bases, with 3 bases sitting between them. From germline, CDR1 is SGDLS and CDR2 YYNGEE. This CDR3 region has 10 residues. The CDR3 is CASSGNTIYF. The CDR3 nucleotides read TGTGCCAGCTCGGGAAACACCATATATTTT.

This clone was recorded once. CDR3 sequence: CASSSAERKPYGYTF. CDR3 nucleotides: TGTGCCAGCAGTTCGGCGGAACGTAAACCCTATGGCTACACCTTC. The V and J genes are TRBV28 and TRBJ1-2; D not resolved. Trimming shortened V by 4 bases and J by 4 bases, and 16 bases separated the two germline ends. CDR1 is MDHEN, CDR2 SYDVKM, per germline. CDR3 length: 15 residues.

V is TRBV28 and J is TRBJ1-2; D uncertain. The V gene lost 0 bases and the J gene lost 8 bases, with 13 bases spanning the gap. CDR1 MDHEN and CDR2 SYDVKM come from the germline V gene. The CDR3 loop spans 14 amino acids. The CDR3 region is CASSLWAPRRGYTF. In nucleotides, the CDR3 is TGTGCCAGCAGTTTATGGGCCCCCCGGAGGGGCTACACCTTC.

This clone was seen a single time. The chain has TRBV7-2 and TRBJ1-2; D call uncertain. The germline gives CDR1 SGHTA, CDR2 FQGNSA. The ends were cut back, 1 base at V and 8 bases at J, with 14 bases in the middle. CDR3 length equals 14 residues. The CDR3 reads CASSLEAIAGGYTF. The CDR3 nucleotides are TGTGCCAGCAGCTTAGAGGCAATCGCCGGGGGCTACACCTTC.

CDR3 DNA sequence: TGTGCCTGGAGTGAAGCGGGGGAAGGGACCCAGTACTTC. Protein product: CAWSEAGEGTQYF. The gene calls are TRBV30 and TRBJ2-5; 8 bases align to TRBD2. CDR3 length: 13 amino acids. CDR1 GTSNPN and CDR2 SVGIG come from the germline V gene (reference sequence). V dropped 1 base and J dropped 7; count of bases not matched to a gene: 5.

The chain joins TRBV4-2 to TRBJ2-1; 9 bases are shared with TRBD2. In germline, CDR1 is LGHNA, CDR2 YNFKEQ. The length of the CDR3 is 17 residues. Trimming removed 0 bases from V and 9 bases from J; junction bases left unmatched: 12. CDR3 bases: TGTGCCAGCAGCCAAGATTGGGCGAGCGGGAGGTCTAGTGAGCAGTTCTTC. Its translation: CASSQDWASGRSSEQFF.

This chain joins TRBV4-3 and TRBJ2-1; TRBD2 agrees at 9 bases. In germline, CDR1 is LGHNA, CDR2 YSLEER. The CDR3 totals 19 residues. J was trimmed by 3 bases and V by 0 bases; bases with no gene match: 12. Here the CDR3 reads CASSQDRGGGASFYNEQFF. The CDR3 DNA reads as TGCGCCAGCAGCCAAGATAGGGGCGGGGGGGCCTCTTTCTACAATGAGCAGTTCTTC.

The rearrangement joins TRBV10-3 to TRBJ1-2; TRBD1 matches 7 bases. There are 12 residues in the CDR3. Germline V CDR1 and CDR2: ENHRY, SYGVKD. J lost 6 bases, V lost 4 bases, and 2 bases had no gene match. CDR3: CAISVGGDGYTF. CDR3 sequence (DNA): TGTGCCATCAGTGTAGGGGGCGATGGCTACACCTTC.

This chain connects TRBV7-2 to TRBJ2-1, with unresolved D. CDR1 and CDR2 from the germline V gene are SGHTA and FQGNSA. V gave up 4 bases and J gave up 3 bases, with 10 bases separating them. CDR3 size: 14 residues. The CDR3 nucleotides read TGTGCCAGCAGCTCCTTGACACGCTACAATGAGCAGTTCTTC. Its translation: CASSSLTRYNEQFF.

This rearrangement joins TRBV4-3 to TRBJ1-5; D possibly corresponds to TRBD1 (6 bases). Trimming took 2 bases from V and 4 from J, leaving 18 bases between them. Germline lookup yields CDR1 LGHNA and CDR2 YSLEER. The CDR3 has 17 amino acids. In DNA form, the CDR3 reads TGCGCCAGCAGCCAACTTCTGGAGACAGGACTTAATCAGCCCCAGCATTTT. It encodes CASSQLLETGLNQPQHF.

This chain connects TRBV19 to TRBJ2-5; 7 nucleotides agree with TRBD1. Matching the DNA end better, TRBJ2-7 makes the J call doubtful. CDR1 is LNHDA, CDR2 SQIVND, per germline (reference sequence). The CDR3 loop spans 16 amino acids. The CDR3 DNA is TGTGCCAGTCGACCCAGATCGACAGGGTCCCGTTTCGAGCAGTACTTC. The encoded protein is CASRPRSTGSRFEQYF.

This chain connects TRBV11-2 to TRBJ2-5; D is perhaps TRBD2 (6 bases). The V end was cut by 5 bases, the J end by 4 bases, with 20 bases between. Germline V gene data show CDR1 as SGHAT and CDR2 as FQNNGV. CDR3 length equals 16 residues. This CDR3 is CASSLDWTTWGETQYF. The CDR3 DNA reads TGTGCCAGCAGCCTCGACTGGACTACATGGGGAGAGACCCAGTACTTC.

The V and J genes are TRBV23-1 and TRBJ1-3, with 8 bases aligning to TRBD1. TRBV23-1 belongs to the ORF category, with a function that is uncertain. V trimming: 0 bases; J trimming: 3 bases; junction bases outside the gene matches: 4. CDR3 length: 16 residues. CDR3: CASSQSQGAGGNTIYF. The CDR3, as DNA: TGCGCCAGCAGTCAATCCCAGGGGGCTGGTGGAAACACCATATATTTT.

The V gene is TRBV6-5, the J gene TRBJ2-7; 8 nucleotides match TRBD1. CDR3 length: 15 amino acids. Trimming removed 6 bases from V and 3 bases from J; junction bases left unmatched: 10. Germline loops: CDR1 MNHEY, CDR2 SVGAGI. This CDR3 is CASRIDRGPYYEQYF. The DNA for the CDR3 is TGTGCCAGCAGAATCGACAGGGGCCCGTACTACGAGCAGTACTTC.

This chain joins TRBV6-5 and TRBJ2-3, with a weak D call TRBD2 (6 bases). V was shortened by 3 bases and J by 4 bases, with 14 bases between the two germline ends. Germline V gene sequence: CDR1 MNHEY, CDR2 SVGAGI. The CDR3 has 15 amino acids. CDR3 DNA sequence: TGTGCCAGCAGTTATACAGGCGGGGCCCCAGATACGCAGTATTTT. Its translation: CASSYTGGAPDTQYF.

This clone was seen a few times. The rearrangement uses TRBV29-1 and TRBJ2-2; no clear D. Germline values: CDR1 SQVTM, CDR2 ANQGSEA. The V end was cut by 5 bases, the J end by 1 base, with 8 bases between. The CDR3 runs to 13 residues. The CDR3 bases are TGCAGCGTTCGAACGGGGAACACCGGGGAGCTGTTTTTT. It is translated as CSVRTGNTGELFF.

The V gene is TRBV5-1, the J gene TRBJ1-1, with 10 nucleotides matching TRBD1. V lost 3 bases and J lost 5; bases outside the gene matches: 7. The CDR3 is 15 amino acids. The V gene's germline CDR1 is SGHRS and CDR2 YFSETQ. For the CDR3, the DNA is TGCGCCAGCAGCTCGCGGGACAGGGGTGGGACTGAAGCTTTCTTT. Translating it yields CASSSRDRGGTEAFF.

The V and J genes are TRBV6-5 and TRBJ1-1; no clear D gene. Germline V gene lookup returns CDR1 MNHEY and CDR2 SVGAGI. V gave up 2 bases and J gave up 8 bases, with 18 bases separating them. This CDR3 has 15 amino acids. CDR3 coding DNA: TGTGCCAGCAGTTACGGCCTCGCGTGGTGGAGCGAAGCTTTCTTT. Its translation is CASSYGLAWWSEAFF.

This clone has more than one count but fewer than ten. The rearrangement links TRBV25-1 to TRBJ2-3; D is possibly TRBD2 (6 bases). In germline, CDR1 is MGHDK, CDR2 SYGVNS. The CDR3 runs to 14 residues. Trimming removed 2 bases from V and 0 bases from J, with 6 bases in between. The CDR3 nucleotides are TGTGCCAGCAGTGAAAGCGGGAGCACAGATACGCAGTATTTT. Translating it yields CASSESGSTDTQYF. The entire variable domain, with the rest obtained from reference TRBV25-1 and TRBJ2-3, is as follows: EADIYQTPRYLVIGTGKKITLECSQTMGHDKMYWYQQDPGMELHLIHYSYGVNSTEKGDLSSESTVSRIRTEHFPLTLESARPSHTSQYLCASSESGSTDTQYFGPGTRLTVL.

This clone was counted between two and nine times. The V and J genes are TRBV6-1 and TRBJ2-1, with D maybe TRBD2 (6 bases). V was shortened by 9 bases and J by 8 bases, with 17 bases between the two germline ends. Germline V CDR1 and CDR2: MNHNS, SASEGT. The length of the CDR3 is 13 residues. The CDR3 region has the DNA TGTGCCAGTCACCGGGACTCCTTGGATGAGCAGTTCTTC. It translates to CASHRDSLDEQFF.

The genes are TRBV29-1 and TRBJ1-3, with 10 bases matching TRBD1. Germline CDR1 and CDR2: SQVTM and ANQGSEA. With V trimmed by 4 bases and J by 1 base, 1 base remained unmatched. The CDR3 spans 14 residues. CDR3 residues: CSVGTGGSGNTIYF. CDR3 sequence (DNA): TGCAGCGTTGGGACAGGGGGGTCTGGAAACACCATATATTTT. Drawing the rest from reference TRBV29-1 and TRBJ1-3, the complete variable domain is SAVISQKPSRDICQRGTSLTIQCQVDSQVTMMFWYRQQPGQSLTLIATANQGSEATYESGFVIDKFPISRPNLTFSTLTVSNMSPEDSSIYLCSVGTGGSGNTIYFGEGSWLTVV.

The CDR3 nucleotides read TGTGCCAGCAGTGACGACAGGGGTCCATATGGCTACACCTTC. Its translation: CASSDDRGPYGYTF. The V call is TRBV25-1, the J call TRBJ1-2, with 8 nucleotides matching TRBD1. J gave up 5 bases and V 3 bases, and 5 bases lay outside the gene matches. The CDR3 consists of 14 residues. The germline CDR1 and CDR2 sequences are MGHDK and SYGVNS.

This sequence joins TRBV5-1 and TRBJ1-1, with D possibly TRBD1 on 6 matching bases. Germline V gene sequence: CDR1 SGHRS, CDR2 YFSETQ. Trimming cost V 5 bases and J 1 base, with 12 bases left between them. This CDR3 has 14 residues. The CDR3 sequence: CASSWGGQNTEAFF. Written as DNA, the CDR3 is TGCGCCAGCAGTTGGGGGGGGCAGAACACTGAAGCTTTCTTT.

This clone was observed a few times. The chain employs TRBV5-6 and TRBJ2-2; D is ambiguous. Germline assignment: CDR1 SGHDT and CDR2 YYEEEE. CDR3 length: 13 residues. V was clipped by 0 bases and J by 8 bases, with 8 bases between them. The chain's CDR3 is CASSLERWGELFF. DNA for the CDR3: TGTGCCAGCAGCTTGGAGAGGTGGGGGGAGCTGTTTTTT.

The J gene is TRBJ2-2, the V gene TRBV9; tentative D call: TRBD2 (5 bases). CDR1 is SGDLS, CDR2 YYNGEE, per germline. With 2 bases removed from V and 6 bases from J, the gap between germline ends came to 14 bases. The length of the CDR3 is 15 residues. The chain's CDR3 is CASSVGILGSGELFF. CDR3 DNA: TGTGCCAGCAGCGTCGGGATACTAGGGTCCGGGGAGCTGTTTTTT.